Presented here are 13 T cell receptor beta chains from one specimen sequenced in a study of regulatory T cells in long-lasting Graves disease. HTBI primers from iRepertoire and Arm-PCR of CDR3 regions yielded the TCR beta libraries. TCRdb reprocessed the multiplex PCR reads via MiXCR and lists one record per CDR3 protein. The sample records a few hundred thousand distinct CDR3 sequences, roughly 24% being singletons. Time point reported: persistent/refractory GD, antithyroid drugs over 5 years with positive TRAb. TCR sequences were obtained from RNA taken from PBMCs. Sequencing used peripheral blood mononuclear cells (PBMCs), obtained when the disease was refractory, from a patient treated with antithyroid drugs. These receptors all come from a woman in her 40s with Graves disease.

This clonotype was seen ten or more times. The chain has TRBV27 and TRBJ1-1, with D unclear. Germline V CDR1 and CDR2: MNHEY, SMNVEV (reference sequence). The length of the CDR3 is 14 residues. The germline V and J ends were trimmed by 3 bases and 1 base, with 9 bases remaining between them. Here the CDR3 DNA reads TGTGCCAGCAGTTTCCTCACTGGGAACACTGAAGCTTTCTTT. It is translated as CASSFLTGNTEAFF.

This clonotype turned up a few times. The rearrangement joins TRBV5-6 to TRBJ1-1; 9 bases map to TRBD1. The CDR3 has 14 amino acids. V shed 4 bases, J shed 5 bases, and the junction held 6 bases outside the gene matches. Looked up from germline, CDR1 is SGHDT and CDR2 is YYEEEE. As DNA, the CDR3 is TGTGCCAGCAGCGGGACAGGGAAAGGGACTGAAGCTTTCTTT. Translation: CASSGTGKGTEAFF.

The CDR3 coding sequence is TGTGCCAGTAGCACCATCGGGACGGGGGACAGGAGGACTGAAGCTTTCTTT. It translates to CASSTIGTGDRRTEAFF. This sequence joins TRBV19 and TRBJ1-1; 8 positions match TRBD1. Germline assignment: CDR1 LNHDA and CDR2 SQIVND (reference sequence). V was clipped by 6 bases and J by 5 bases; unmatched bases: 17. The CDR3 consists of 17 residues.

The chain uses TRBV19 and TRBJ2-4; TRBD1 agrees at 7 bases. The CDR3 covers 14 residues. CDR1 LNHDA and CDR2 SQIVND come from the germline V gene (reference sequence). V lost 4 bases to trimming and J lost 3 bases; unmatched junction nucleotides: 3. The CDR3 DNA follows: TGTGCCAGTAGTAGACGGGACAGCAAAAACATTCAGTACTTC. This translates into CASSRRDSKNIQYF. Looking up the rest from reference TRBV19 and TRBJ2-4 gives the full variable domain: DGGITQSPKYLFRKEGQNVTLSCEQNLNHDAMYWYRQDPGQGLRLIYYSQIVNDFQKGDIAEGYSVSREKKESFPLTVTSAQKNPTAFYLCASSRRDSKNIQYFGAGTRLSVL.

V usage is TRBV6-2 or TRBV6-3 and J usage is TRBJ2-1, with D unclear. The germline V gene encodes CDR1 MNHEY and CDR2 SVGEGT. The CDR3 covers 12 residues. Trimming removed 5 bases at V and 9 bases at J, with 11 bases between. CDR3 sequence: CASSEVVGEQFF. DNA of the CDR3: TGTGCCAGCAGTGAAGTAGTAGGTGAGCAGTTCTTC.

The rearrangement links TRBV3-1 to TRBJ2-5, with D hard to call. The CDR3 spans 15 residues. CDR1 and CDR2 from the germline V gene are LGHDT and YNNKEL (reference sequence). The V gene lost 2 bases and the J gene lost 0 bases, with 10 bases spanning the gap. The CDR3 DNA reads TGTGCCAGCAGCCAACGACGGTGGCACCAAGAGACCCAGTACTTC. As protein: CASSQRRWHQETQYF.

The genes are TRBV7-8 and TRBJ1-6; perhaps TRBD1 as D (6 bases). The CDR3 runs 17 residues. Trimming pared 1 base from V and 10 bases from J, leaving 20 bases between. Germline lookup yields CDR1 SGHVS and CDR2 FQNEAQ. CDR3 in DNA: TGTGCCAGCAGCTTAGTAAGCCAGGCAGGAACAGGGTCACCCCTCCACTTT. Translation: CASSLVSQAGTGSPLHF.

CDR3 protein: CASSPTQGTGELFF. DNA for the CDR3: TGTGCCAGCAGCCCAACACAAGGTACCGGGGAGCTGTTTTTT. The V call is TRBV9, the J call TRBJ2-2; D call uncertain. V gave up 4 bases and J gave up 5 bases, with 12 bases separating them. Germline lookup yields CDR1 SGDLS and CDR2 YYNGEE. CDR3 length equals 14 residues.

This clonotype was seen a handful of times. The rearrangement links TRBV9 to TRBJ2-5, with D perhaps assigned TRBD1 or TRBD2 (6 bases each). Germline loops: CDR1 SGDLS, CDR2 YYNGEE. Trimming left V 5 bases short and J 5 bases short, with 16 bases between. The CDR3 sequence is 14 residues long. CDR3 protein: CASSKGGGEETQYF. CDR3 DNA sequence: TGTGCCAGCAGTAAAGGAGGGGGTGAGGAGACCCAGTACTTC.

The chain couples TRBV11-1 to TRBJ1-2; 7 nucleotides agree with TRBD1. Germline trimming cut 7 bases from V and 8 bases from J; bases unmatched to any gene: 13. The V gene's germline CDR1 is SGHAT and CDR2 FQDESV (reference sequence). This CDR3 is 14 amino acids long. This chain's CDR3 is CASNEMTGPDGYTF. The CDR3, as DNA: TGTGCCAGCAACGAAATGACAGGGCCGGACGGCTACACCTTC.

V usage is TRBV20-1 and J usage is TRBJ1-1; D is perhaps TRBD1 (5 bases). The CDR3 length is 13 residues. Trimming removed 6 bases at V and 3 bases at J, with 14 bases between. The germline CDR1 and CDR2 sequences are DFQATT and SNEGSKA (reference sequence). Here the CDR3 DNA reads TGCAGTGCCCGCAGGGTAGTTGACACTGAAGCTTTCTTT. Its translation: CSARRVVDTEAFF.

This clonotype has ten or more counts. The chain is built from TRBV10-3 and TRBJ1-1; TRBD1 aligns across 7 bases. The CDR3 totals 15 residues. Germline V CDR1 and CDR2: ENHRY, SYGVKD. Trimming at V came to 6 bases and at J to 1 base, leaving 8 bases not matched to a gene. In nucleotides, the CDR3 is TGTGCCATCAGGGTCCAGGGGGATAGGAACACTGAAGCTTTCTTT. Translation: CAIRVQGDRNTEAFF.

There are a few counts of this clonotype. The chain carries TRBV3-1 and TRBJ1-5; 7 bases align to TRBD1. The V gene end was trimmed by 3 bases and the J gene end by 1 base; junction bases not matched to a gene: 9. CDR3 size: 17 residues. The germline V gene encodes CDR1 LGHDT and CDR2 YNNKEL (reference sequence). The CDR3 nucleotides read TGTGCCAGCAGCCACACAGGGGTAGGGGAGAGCAATCAGCCCCAGCATTTT. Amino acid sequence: CASSHTGVGESNQPQHF. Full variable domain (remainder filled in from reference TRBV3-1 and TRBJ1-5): DTAVSQTPKYLVTQMGNDKSIKCEQNLGHDTMYWYKQDSKKFLKIMFSYNNKELIINETVPNRFSPKSPDKAHLNLHINSLELGDSAVYFCASSHTGVGESNQPQHFGDGTRLSIL.